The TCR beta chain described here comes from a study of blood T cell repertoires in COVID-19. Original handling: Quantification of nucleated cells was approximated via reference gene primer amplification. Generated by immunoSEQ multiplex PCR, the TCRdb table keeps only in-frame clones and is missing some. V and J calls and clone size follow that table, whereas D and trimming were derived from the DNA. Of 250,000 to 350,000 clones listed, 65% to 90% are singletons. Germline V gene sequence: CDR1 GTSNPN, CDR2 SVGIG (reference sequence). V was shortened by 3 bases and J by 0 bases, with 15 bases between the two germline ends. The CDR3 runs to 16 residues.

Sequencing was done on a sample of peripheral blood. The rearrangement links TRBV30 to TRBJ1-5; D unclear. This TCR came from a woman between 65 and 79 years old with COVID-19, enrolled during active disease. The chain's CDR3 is CAWSHSGGFSNQPQHF. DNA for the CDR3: TGTGCCTGGAGCCACAGTGGAGGGTTTAGCAATCAGCCCCAGCATTTT.